A selection of T cell receptor beta chains follows, all from one sample in a study of PD-1 blockade in classical Hodgkin lymphoma. Data came from immunoSEQ multiplex PCR; TCRdb stores just in-frame clones and leaves some out. Among 20,000 or so clones listed, 70% to 80% were seen once. This specimen was peripheral blood mononuclear cells (PBMCs), taken before the second cycle of nivolumab. These receptors came from a human donor with classical Hodgkin lymphoma. The CDR3 runs from the conserved cysteine through the conserved F or W. The order of the fields is D gene, J gene, V gene, clone size, CDR3 protein, CDR3 DNA. D genes are given only for firm matches. Not all rows give a size; the values are once, few, many and, for expanded clones, a class.

d_gene: -; j_gene: TRBJ1-2; v_gene: TRBV19; abundance: -; CDR3aa: CASSIPGSYGYTF; CDR3nt: TGTGCCAGTAGTATCCCGGGTTCGTATGGCTACACCTTC
d_gene: TRBD1; j_gene: TRBJ1-3; v_gene: TRBV9; abundance: -; CDR3aa: CASSVALISRGPGNTIYF; CDR3nt: TGTGCCAGCAGCGTAGCTTTAATCAGCAGGGGGCCTGGAAACACCATATATTTT
d_gene: TRBD1; j_gene: TRBJ2-7; v_gene: TRBV4-3; abundance: -; CDR3aa: CASSQEGGQGIYEQYF; CDR3nt: TGCGCCAGCAGCCAAGAAGGCGGACAGGGCATCTACGAGCAGTACTTC
d_gene: -; j_gene: TRBJ2-2; v_gene: TRBV7-9; abundance: -; CDR3aa: CASKPNTGELFF; CDR3nt: TGTGCCAGCAAACCAAACACCGGGGAGCTGTTTTTT
d_gene: -; j_gene: TRBJ2-1; v_gene: TRBV6-4; abundance: once; CDR3aa: CASSDSPSNEQFF; CDR3nt: TGTGCCAGCAGTGATTCCCCTTCCAATGAGCAGTTCTTC
d_gene: -; j_gene: TRBJ2-4; v_gene: TRBV28; abundance: -; CDR3aa: CASSLFALAKNIQYF; CDR3nt: TGTGCCAGCAGTTTGTTCGCCTTAGCCAAAAACATTCAGTACTTC
d_gene: -; j_gene: TRBJ2-2; v_gene: TRBV27; abundance: once; CDR3aa: CASSTPTGNTGELFF; CDR3nt: TGTGCCAGCAGTACGCCGACAGGGAACACCGGGGAGCTGTTTTTT
d_gene: -; j_gene: TRBJ1-3; v_gene: TRBV9; abundance: -; CDR3aa: CASSGNRNRNTIYF; CDR3nt: TGTGCCAGCAGCGGGAACAGGAATCGAAACACCATATATTTT
d_gene: -; j_gene: TRBJ2-3; v_gene: TRBV7-2; abundance: -; CDR3aa: CASSSLMSLQGDTQYF; CDR3nt: TGTGCCAGCAGCTCCCTTATGTCCCTTCAAGGAGATACGCAGTATTTT
d_gene: -; j_gene: TRBJ2-7; v_gene: TRBV25-1; abundance: -; CDR3aa: CASSQQGLVEQYF; CDR3nt: TGTGCCAGCAGCCAGCAAGGACTGGTCGAGCAGTACTTC
d_gene: TRBD1; j_gene: TRBJ1-4; v_gene: TRBV9; abundance: -; CDR3aa: CASSWGQGGEKLFF; CDR3nt: TGTGCCAGCAGCTGGGGACAGGGCGGTGAAAAACTGTTTTTT
d_gene: -; j_gene: TRBJ2-7; v_gene: TRBV27; abundance: -; CDR3aa: CASSLRGGPHEQYF; CDR3nt: TGTGCCAGCAGTTTACGGGGTGGCCCCCACGAGCAGTACTTC
d_gene: -; j_gene: TRBJ1-2; v_gene: TRBV4-3; abundance: -; CDR3aa: CASSQDGVNPSYGYTF; CDR3nt: TGCGCCAGCAGCCAAGATGGGGTGAACCCTAGCTATGGCTACACCTTC
d_gene: TRBD1; j_gene: TRBJ1-5; v_gene: TRBV12-5; abundance: -; CDR3aa: CASGLDGTGSQPQHF; CDR3nt: TGTGCTAGTGGTTTAGACGGGACAGGGTCTCAGCCCCAGCATTTT
d_gene: -; j_gene: TRBJ2-7; v_gene: TRBV5-6; abundance: -; CDR3aa: CASSLGSSSYEQYF; CDR3nt: TGTGCCAGCAGCTTGGGCTCTAGCTCCTACGAGCAGTACTTC
d_gene: -; j_gene: TRBJ1-4; v_gene: TRBV7-2; abundance: -; CDR3aa: CASSSGLSNEKLFF; CDR3nt: TGTGCCAGCAGCTCAGGGTTATCTAATGAAAAACTGTTTTTT
d_gene: -; j_gene: TRBJ1-1; v_gene: TRBV11-3; abundance: few; CDR3aa: CASSLESGGVNEAFF; CDR3nt: TGTGCCAGCAGCTTAGAGTCCGGGGGCGTAAATGAAGCTTTCTTT
d_gene: -; j_gene: TRBJ2-5; v_gene: TRBV5-4; abundance: -; CDR3aa: CASSLVSGNGETQYF; CDR3nt: TGTGCCAGCAGCTTGGTATCGGGGAACGGGGAGACCCAGTACTTC
d_gene: -; j_gene: TRBJ1-1; v_gene: TRBV2; abundance: few; CDR3aa: CASSEALVGRTEAFF; CDR3nt: TGTGCCAGCAGTGAAGCGCTGGTGGGCAGGACCGAAGCTTTCTTT
d_gene: -; j_gene: TRBJ2-3; v_gene: TRBV4-3; abundance: -; CDR3aa: CASSQDRGSQATQYF; CDR3nt: TGCGCCAGCAGCCAAGATCGGGGGTCACAGGCGACGCAGTATTTT
d_gene: -; j_gene: TRBJ2-1; v_gene: TRBV5-6; abundance: -; CDR3aa: CASSLYRDAYSYNEQFF; CDR3nt: TGTGCCAGCAGCCTCTATAGGGACGCATACTCCTACAATGAGCAGTTCTTC
d_gene: -; j_gene: TRBJ1-3; v_gene: TRBV4-3; abundance: -; CDR3aa: CASSQDTLSGNTIYF; CDR3nt: TGCGCCAGCAGCCAAGATACCCTCTCTGGAAACACCATATATTTT
d_gene: -; j_gene: TRBJ2-7; v_gene: TRBV10-3; abundance: once; CDR3aa: CAISESPGSPSAYEQYF; CDR3nt: TGTGCCATCAGTGAGTCGCCAGGTTCCCCCAGTGCCTACGAGCAGTACTTC
d_gene: -; j_gene: TRBJ2-3; v_gene: TRBV4-2; abundance: once; CDR3aa: CASSQGPTSTDTQYF; CDR3nt: TGTGCCAGCAGCCAAGGCCCGACTAGCACAGATACGCAGTATTTT
d_gene: -; j_gene: TRBJ2-3; v_gene: TRBV5-1; abundance: -; CDR3aa: CASSLAGVYTDTQYF; CDR3nt: TGCGCCAGCAGCTTGGCGGGAGTCTACACAGATACGCAGTATTTT
d_gene: -; j_gene: TRBJ1-1; v_gene: TRBV21-1; abundance: medium-sized; CDR3aa: CASLEGATEAFF; CDR3nt: TGTGCCAGCCTAGAGGGGGCCACTGAAGCTTTCTTT
d_gene: TRBD2; j_gene: TRBJ2-3; v_gene: TRBV13; abundance: -; CDR3aa: CASVPWLAEITDTQYF; CDR3nt: TGTGCCAGCGTACCGTGGCTAGCGGAGATCACAGATACGCAGTATTTT
d_gene: TRBD2; j_gene: TRBJ2-1; v_gene: TRBV29-1; abundance: -; CDR3aa: CSVGPSGSPEQFF; CDR3nt: TGCAGCGTTGGGCCTAGCGGGAGCCCTGAGCAGTTCTTC
d_gene: -; j_gene: TRBJ2-1; v_gene: TRBV11-3; abundance: -; CDR3aa: CASSPTNSGNEQFF; CDR3nt: TGTGCCAGCAGCCCAACCAATTCGGGGAATGAGCAGTTCTTC
d_gene: -; j_gene: TRBJ1-3; v_gene: TRBV14; abundance: -; CDR3aa: CASSQRSGAFSGNTIYF; CDR3nt: TGTGCCAGCAGCCAGAGATCGGGGGCATTCTCTGGAAACACCATATATTTT
d_gene: -; j_gene: TRBJ2-1; v_gene: TRBV27; abundance: -; CDR3aa: CASSGYSSYNEQFF; CDR3nt: TGTGCCAGCAGTGGCTATAGCTCCTACAATGAGCAGTTCTTC
d_gene: -; j_gene: TRBJ2-7; v_gene: TRBV19; abundance: few; CDR3aa: CASSIPPFRGGNSYEQYF; CDR3nt: TGTGCCAGTAGTATCCCACCTTTCCGTGGGGGGAACTCCTACGAGCAGTACTTC
d_gene: TRBD2; j_gene: TRBJ2-2; v_gene: TRBV11-3; abundance: -; CDR3aa: CASSLWTSAGELFF; CDR3nt: TGTGCCAGCAGCCTCTGGACTAGCGCCGGGGAGCTGTTTTTT
d_gene: -; j_gene: TRBJ1-1; v_gene: TRBV5-1; abundance: -; CDR3aa: CASSMGRDYTEAFF; CDR3nt: TGCGCCAGCAGCATGGGACGGGATTACACTGAAGCTTTCTTT
d_gene: TRBD1; j_gene: TRBJ1-2; v_gene: TRBV5-4; abundance: -; CDR3aa: CASSLVQGAANYGYTF; CDR3nt: TGTGCCAGCAGCTTGGTACAGGGGGCAGCAAACTATGGCTACACCTTC
d_gene: -; j_gene: TRBJ1-6; v_gene: TRBV5-1; abundance: -; CDR3aa: CASSWGILSSYNSPLHF; CDR3nt: TGCGCCAGCAGCTGGGGGATTTTAAGCTCCTATAATTCACCCCTCCACTTT
d_gene: -; j_gene: TRBJ2-2; v_gene: TRBV25-1; abundance: -; CDR3aa: CASSPPRGGTGELFF; CDR3nt: TGTGCCAGCAGTCCCCCAAGGGGGGGTACCGGGGAGCTGTTTTTT
d_gene: -; j_gene: TRBJ2-1; v_gene: TRBV7-9; abundance: once; CDR3aa: CASSETSNSYNEQFF; CDR3nt: TGTGCCAGCAGCGAGACTAGTAACTCCTACAATGAGCAGTTCTTC
d_gene: -; j_gene: TRBJ2-3; v_gene: TRBV5-1; abundance: -; CDR3aa: CASSLGGIADTQYF; CDR3nt: TGCGCCAGCAGCTTGGGGGGCATTGCAGATACGCAGTATTTT
d_gene: -; j_gene: TRBJ1-4; v_gene: TRBV5-8; abundance: -; CDR3aa: CASSTRVTNEKLFF; CDR3nt: TGTGCCAGCAGCACGAGGGTAACTAATGAAAAACTGTTTTTT
d_gene: -; j_gene: TRBJ2-1; v_gene: TRBV5-1; abundance: -; CDR3aa: CASSLLTSSNEQFF; CDR3nt: TGCGCCAGCAGCCTGCTAACTAGCTCCAATGAGCAGTTCTTC
d_gene: TRBD1; j_gene: TRBJ2-7; v_gene: TRBV18; abundance: -; CDR3aa: CASSPRADRGYEQYF; CDR3nt: TGTGCCAGCTCACCACGAGCAGACAGGGGATACGAGCAGTACTTC
d_gene: -; j_gene: TRBJ1-3; v_gene: TRBV20-1; abundance: -; CDR3aa: CSARTGNTIYF; CDR3nt: TGCAGTGCTAGAACCGGAAACACCATATATTTT
d_gene: -; j_gene: TRBJ2-5; v_gene: TRBV7-7; abundance: -; CDR3aa: CASSFAVGETQYF; CDR3nt: TGTGCCAGCAGCTTCGCCGTTGGAGAGACCCAGTACTTC
d_gene: TRBD2; j_gene: TRBJ2-7; v_gene: TRBV5-1; abundance: -; CDR3aa: CASRLAGGPYEQYF; CDR3nt: TGCGCCAGCCGACTAGCGGGGGGTCCCTACGAGCAGTACTTC
d_gene: -; j_gene: TRBJ1-2; v_gene: TRBV4-2; abundance: once; CDR3aa: CASSQDRGIGYTF; CDR3nt: TGTGCCAGCAGCCAAGACAGGGGTATCGGCTACACCTTC
d_gene: TRBD2; j_gene: TRBJ2-1; v_gene: TRBV4-3; abundance: -; CDR3aa: CASSQGAAGGYNEQFF; CDR3nt: TGCGCCAGCAGCCAAGGTGCAGCGGGAGGGTACAATGAGCAGTTCTTC
d_gene: TRBD2; j_gene: TRBJ2-2; v_gene: TRBV7-6; abundance: -; CDR3aa: CASSPRTSGRANTGELFF; CDR3nt: TGTGCCAGCAGCCCAAGGACTAGCGGGAGGGCCAACACCGGGGAGCTGTTTTTT
d_gene: -; j_gene: TRBJ1-4; v_gene: TRBV2; abundance: -; CDR3aa: CASRARRDGPNEKLFF; CDR3nt: TGTGCCAGCAGAGCCCGAAGGGACGGACCAAATGAAAAACTGTTTTTT
d_gene: -; j_gene: TRBJ1-2; v_gene: TRBV2; abundance: -; CDR3aa: CASRVGANYGYTF; CDR3nt: TGTGCCTCCCGTGTCGGAGCCAACTATGGCTACACCTTC
d_gene: -; j_gene: TRBJ2-7; v_gene: TRBV27; abundance: -; CDR3aa: CASSLGWGEEVTYEQYF; CDR3nt: TGTGCCAGCAGCCTCGGTTGGGGGGAGGAAGTAACCTACGAGCAGTACTTC
d_gene: -; j_gene: TRBJ1-3; v_gene: TRBV9; abundance: medium-sized; CDR3aa: CASSVVGTGRGNTIYF; CDR3nt: TGTGCCAGCAGCGTAGTCGGCACAGGGAGAGGAAACACCATATATTTT
d_gene: -; j_gene: TRBJ1-5; v_gene: TRBV6-1; abundance: -; CDR3aa: CASSESGQHRGQPQHF; CDR3nt: TGTGCCAGCAGTGAATCCGGCCAACATCGGGGTCAGCCCCAGCATTTT
d_gene: -; j_gene: TRBJ2-5; v_gene: TRBV7-9; abundance: -; CDR3aa: CASSLAWETQYF; CDR3nt: TGTGCCAGCAGCTTAGCGTGGGAGACCCAGTACTTC
d_gene: TRBD1; j_gene: TRBJ1-2; v_gene: TRBV14; abundance: -; CDR3aa: CASSQARRAGGSTGYTF; CDR3nt: TGTGCCAGCAGCCAAGCGAGGAGGGCAGGGGGATCCACCGGCTACACCTTC
d_gene: TRBD1; j_gene: TRBJ1-1; v_gene: TRBV18; abundance: -; CDR3aa: CASSSRTGLTEAFF; CDR3nt: TGTGCCAGCTCCTCCCGGACAGGGTTGACTGAAGCTTTCTTT
d_gene: -; j_gene: TRBJ1-3; v_gene: TRBV2; abundance: -; CDR3aa: CASSVESSGNTIYF; CDR3nt: TGTGCCAGCAGTGTCGAGAGCTCTGGAAACACCATATATTTT